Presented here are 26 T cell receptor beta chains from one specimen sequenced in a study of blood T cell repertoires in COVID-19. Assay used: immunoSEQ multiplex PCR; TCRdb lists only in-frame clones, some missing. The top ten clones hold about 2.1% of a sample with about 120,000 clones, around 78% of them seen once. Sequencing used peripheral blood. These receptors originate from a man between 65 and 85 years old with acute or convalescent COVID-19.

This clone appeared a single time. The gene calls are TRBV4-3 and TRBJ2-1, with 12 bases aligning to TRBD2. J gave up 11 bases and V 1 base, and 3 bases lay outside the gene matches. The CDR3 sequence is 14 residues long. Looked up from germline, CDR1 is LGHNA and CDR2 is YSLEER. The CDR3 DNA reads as TGCGCCAGCAGCCAAGGGACTAGCGGGACCAAGCAGTTCTTC. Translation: CASSQGTSGTKQFF.

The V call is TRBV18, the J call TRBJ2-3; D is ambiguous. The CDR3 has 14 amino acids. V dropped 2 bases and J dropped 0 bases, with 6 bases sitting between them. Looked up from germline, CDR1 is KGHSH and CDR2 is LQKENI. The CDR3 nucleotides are TGTGCCAGCTCACCAGTCTACAGCACAGATACGCAGTATTTT. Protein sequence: CASSPVYSTDTQYF.

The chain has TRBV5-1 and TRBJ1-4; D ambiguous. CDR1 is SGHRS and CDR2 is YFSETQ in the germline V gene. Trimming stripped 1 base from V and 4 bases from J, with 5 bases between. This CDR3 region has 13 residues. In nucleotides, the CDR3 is TGCGCCAGCAGCTTGAACAGTAATGAAAAACTGTTTTTT. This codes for CASSLNSNEKLFF.

CDR3 in DNA: TGTGCCAGCAGGGGAGTGCCGGGTAAGGGAAACAATGAGCAGTTCTTC. Translated, it gives CASRGVPGKGNNEQFF. The chain employs TRBV25-1 and TRBJ2-1; maybe TRBD2 (5 bases). Germline V CDR1 and CDR2: MGHDK, SYGVNS. The CDR3 covers 16 residues. The V end was cut by 6 bases, the J end by 5 bases, with 20 bases between.

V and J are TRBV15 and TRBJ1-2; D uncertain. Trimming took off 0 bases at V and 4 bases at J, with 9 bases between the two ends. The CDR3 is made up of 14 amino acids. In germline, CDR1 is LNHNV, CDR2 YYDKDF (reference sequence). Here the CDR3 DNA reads TGTGCCACCAGCAGAGATTCTGTGGCCTATGGCTACACCTTC. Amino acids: CATSRDSVAYGYTF.

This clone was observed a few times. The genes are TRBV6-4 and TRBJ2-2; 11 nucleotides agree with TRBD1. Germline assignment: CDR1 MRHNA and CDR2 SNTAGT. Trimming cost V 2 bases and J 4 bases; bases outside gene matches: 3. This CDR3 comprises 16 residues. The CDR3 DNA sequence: TGTGCCAGCAGTGACGCCGGGACAGGGGGCACCGGGGAGCTGTTTTTT. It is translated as CASSDAGTGGTGELFF.

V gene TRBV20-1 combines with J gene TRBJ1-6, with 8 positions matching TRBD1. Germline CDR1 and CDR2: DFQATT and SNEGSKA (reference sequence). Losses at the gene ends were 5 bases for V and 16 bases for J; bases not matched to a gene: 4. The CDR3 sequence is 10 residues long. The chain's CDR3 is CSAPRDRLHF. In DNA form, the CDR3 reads TGCAGTGCTCCTCGGGACAGGCTCCACTTT.

DNA for the CDR3: TGTGCCAGCAGCGTAGACAGGGGTGACTACGAGCAGTACTTC. The encoded protein is CASSVDRGDYEQYF. V gene TRBV7-8 combines with J gene TRBJ2-7; 8 bases fit TRBD1. Germline assignment: CDR1 SGHVS and CDR2 FQNEAQ. Trimming at V came to 5 bases and at J to 3 bases, leaving 6 bases not matched to a gene. This CDR3 is built from 14 residues.

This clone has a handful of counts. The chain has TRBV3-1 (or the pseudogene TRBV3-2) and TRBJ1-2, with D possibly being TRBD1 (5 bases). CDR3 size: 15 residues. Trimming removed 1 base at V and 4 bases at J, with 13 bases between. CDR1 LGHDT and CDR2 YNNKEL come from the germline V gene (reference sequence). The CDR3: CASSQVGRAVYGYTF. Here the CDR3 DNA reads TGTGCCAGCAGCCAAGTGGGCAGGGCGGTCTATGGCTACACCTTC.

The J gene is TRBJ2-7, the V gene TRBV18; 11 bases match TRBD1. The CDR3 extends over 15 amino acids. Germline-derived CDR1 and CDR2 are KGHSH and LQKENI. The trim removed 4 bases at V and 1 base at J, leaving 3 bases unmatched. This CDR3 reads CASSLGTGGSYEQYF. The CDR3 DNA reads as TGTGCCAGCTCACTCGGGACAGGGGGGTCCTACGAGCAGTACTTC.

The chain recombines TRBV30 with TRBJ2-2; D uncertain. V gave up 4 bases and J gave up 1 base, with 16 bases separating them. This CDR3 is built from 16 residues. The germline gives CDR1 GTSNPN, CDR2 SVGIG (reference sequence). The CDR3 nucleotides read TGTGCCTGGACCCCCCTTGAACCGGGGAACACCGGGGAGCTGTTTTTT. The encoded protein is CAWTPLEPGNTGELFF. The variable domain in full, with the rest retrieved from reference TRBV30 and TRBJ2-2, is SQTIHQWPATLVQPVGSPLSLECTVEGTSNPNLYWYRQAAGRGLQLLFYSVGIGQISSEVPQNLSASRPQDRQFILSSKKLLLSDSGFYLCAWTPLEPGNTGELFFGEGSRLTVL.

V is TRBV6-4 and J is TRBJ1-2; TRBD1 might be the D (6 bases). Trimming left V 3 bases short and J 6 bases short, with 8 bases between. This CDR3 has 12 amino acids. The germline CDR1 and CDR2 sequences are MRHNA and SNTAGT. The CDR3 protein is CASSETGHGYTF. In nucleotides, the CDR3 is TGTGCCAGCAGTGAGACAGGCCATGGCTACACCTTC.

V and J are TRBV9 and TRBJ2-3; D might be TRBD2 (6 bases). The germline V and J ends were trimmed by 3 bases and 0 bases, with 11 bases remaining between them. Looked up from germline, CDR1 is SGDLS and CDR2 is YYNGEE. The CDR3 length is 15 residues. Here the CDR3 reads CASSAGGGSTDTQYF. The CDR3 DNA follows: TGTGCCAGCAGCGCGGGTGGAGGGAGCACAGATACGCAGTATTTT.

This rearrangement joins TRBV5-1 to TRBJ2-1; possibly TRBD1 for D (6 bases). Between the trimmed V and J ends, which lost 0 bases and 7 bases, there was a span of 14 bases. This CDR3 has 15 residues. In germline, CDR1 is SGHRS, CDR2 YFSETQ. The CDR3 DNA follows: TGCGCCAGCAGCTTGGTAACAGGGCCCGCGAATGAGCAGTTCTTC. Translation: CASSLVTGPANEQFF.

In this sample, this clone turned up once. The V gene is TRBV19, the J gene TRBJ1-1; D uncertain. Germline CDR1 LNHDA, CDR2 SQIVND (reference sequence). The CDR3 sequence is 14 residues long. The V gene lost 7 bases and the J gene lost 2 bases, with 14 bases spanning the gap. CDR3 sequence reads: CASNQLWVNTEAFF. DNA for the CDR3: TGTGCCAGTAACCAACTATGGGTCAACACTGAAGCTTTCTTT.

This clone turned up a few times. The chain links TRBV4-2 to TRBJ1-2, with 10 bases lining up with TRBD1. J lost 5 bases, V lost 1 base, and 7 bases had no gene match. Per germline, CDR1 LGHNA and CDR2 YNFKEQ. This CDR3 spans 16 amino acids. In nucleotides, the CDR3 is TGTGCCAGCAGCCAAGGGGCCGGGACAGGGGTTTATGGCTACACCTTC. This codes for CASSQGAGTGVYGYTF.

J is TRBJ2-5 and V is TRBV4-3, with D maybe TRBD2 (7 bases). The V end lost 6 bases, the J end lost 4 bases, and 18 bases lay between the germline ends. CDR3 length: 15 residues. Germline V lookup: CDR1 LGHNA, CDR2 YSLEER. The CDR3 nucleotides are TGCGCCAGCAGTCCGTCCCGGGGGGCTGGAGAGACCCAGTACTTC. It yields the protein CASSPSRGAGETQYF.

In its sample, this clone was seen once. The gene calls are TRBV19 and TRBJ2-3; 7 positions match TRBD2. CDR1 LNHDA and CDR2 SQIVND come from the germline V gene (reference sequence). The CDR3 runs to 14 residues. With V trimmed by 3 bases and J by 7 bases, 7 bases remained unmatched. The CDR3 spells CASSIGRGYNTQYF. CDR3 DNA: TGTGCCAGTAGTATCGGGCGGGGGTACAATACGCAGTATTTT.

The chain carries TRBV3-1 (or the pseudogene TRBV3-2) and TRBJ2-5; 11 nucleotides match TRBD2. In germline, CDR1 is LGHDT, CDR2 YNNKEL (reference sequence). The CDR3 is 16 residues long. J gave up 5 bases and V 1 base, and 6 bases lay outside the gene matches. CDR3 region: CASSQGLAGKGETQYF. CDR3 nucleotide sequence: TGTGCCAGCAGCCAAGGACTAGCGGGGAAGGGGGAGACCCAGTACTTC.

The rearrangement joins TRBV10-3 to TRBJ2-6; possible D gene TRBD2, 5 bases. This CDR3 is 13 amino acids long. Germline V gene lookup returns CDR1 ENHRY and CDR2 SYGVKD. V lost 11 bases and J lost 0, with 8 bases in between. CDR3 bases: TGTGCCGCCCGGGACTCTGGGGCCAACGTCCTGACTTTC. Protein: CAARDSGANVLTF.

CDR3 nucleotides: TGTGCCAGCAGTTACCCCCGGACAGGCGATGGCTACACCTTC. This translates into CASSYPRTGDGYTF. This chain connects TRBV6-2 or TRBV6-3 to TRBJ1-2, with TRBD1 matching 7 bases. The CDR3 contains 14 residues. CDR1 is MNHEY and CDR2 is SVGEGT in the germline V gene. Germline trimming cut 2 bases from V and 6 bases from J; bases unmatched to any gene: 6.

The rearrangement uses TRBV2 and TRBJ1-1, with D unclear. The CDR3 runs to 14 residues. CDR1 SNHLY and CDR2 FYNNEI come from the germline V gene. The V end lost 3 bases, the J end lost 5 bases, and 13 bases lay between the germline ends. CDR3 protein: CASSDVGKRTEAFF. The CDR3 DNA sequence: TGTGCCAGCAGTGATGTGGGCAAGAGAACTGAAGCTTTCTTT.

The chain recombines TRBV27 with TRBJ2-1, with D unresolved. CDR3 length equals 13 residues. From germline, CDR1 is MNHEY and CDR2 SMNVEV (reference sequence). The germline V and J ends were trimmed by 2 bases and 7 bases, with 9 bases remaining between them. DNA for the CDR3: TGTGCCAGCAGTTTACTTCAGAGGAATGAGCAGTTCTTC. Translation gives CASSLLQRNEQFF.

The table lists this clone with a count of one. The DNA of the CDR3 is TGTGCCAGCAGCTTAGTAATCGGCTACGAGCAGTACTTC. Protein: CASSLVIGYEQYF. The chain combines TRBV11-2 with TRBJ2-7; D remains ambiguous. V lost 1 base and J lost 3, with 7 bases in between. There are 13 residues in the CDR3. Germline V lookup: CDR1 SGHAT, CDR2 FQNNGV.

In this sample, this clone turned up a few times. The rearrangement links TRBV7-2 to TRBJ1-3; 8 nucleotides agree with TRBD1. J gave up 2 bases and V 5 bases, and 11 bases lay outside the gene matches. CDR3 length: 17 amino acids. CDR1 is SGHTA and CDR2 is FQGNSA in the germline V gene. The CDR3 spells CASSEGAGQGPGNTIYF. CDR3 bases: TGTGCCAGCAGCGAAGGGGCCGGACAGGGCCCTGGAAACACCATATATTTT.

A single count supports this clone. The CDR3 is CASSLDEGAHTEAFF. Written as DNA, the CDR3 is TGTGCCAGCAGCTTAGACGAGGGGGCGCACACTGAAGCTTTCTTT. The chain links TRBV7-2 to TRBJ1-1, with 7 bases lining up with TRBD1. CDR3 length: 15 residues. CDR1 SGHTA and CDR2 FQGNSA come from the germline V gene. The junction had 5 bases not matched to a gene; V was cut back by 1 base and J by 3 bases. Full variable domain (missing parts from reference TRBV7-2 and TRBJ1-1): GAGVSQSPSNKVTEKGKDVELRCDPISGHTALYWYRQSLGQGLEFLIYFQGNSAPDKSGLPSDRFSAERTGGSVSTLTIQRTQQEDSAVYLCASSLDEGAHTEAFFGQGTRLTVV.